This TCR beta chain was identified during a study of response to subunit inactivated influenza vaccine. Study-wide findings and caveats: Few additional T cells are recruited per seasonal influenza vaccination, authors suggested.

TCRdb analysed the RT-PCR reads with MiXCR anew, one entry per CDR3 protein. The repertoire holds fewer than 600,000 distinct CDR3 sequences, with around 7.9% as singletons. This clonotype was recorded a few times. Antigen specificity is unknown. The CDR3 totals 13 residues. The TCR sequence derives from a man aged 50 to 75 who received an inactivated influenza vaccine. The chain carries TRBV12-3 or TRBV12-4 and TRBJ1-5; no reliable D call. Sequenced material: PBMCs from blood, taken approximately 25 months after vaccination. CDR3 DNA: TGTGCATCCGGAATTGTAAGCAATCAGCCCCAGCATTTT. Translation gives CASGIVSNQPQHF.